This TCR beta chain is from a study of cytomegalovirus exposure and HLA in healthy donors. At the level of the study: Membership in the Caucasian-associated ancestry cluster was found for 65% to 85% of approximately 380 genotyped donors. Study-level results: Presence/absence analyses rested on an assumption that sequencing depth was roughly uniform across donors. TCR beta sequences numbering 15,000 to 20,000 were associated with HLA alleles at 0.05 false discovery rate in a later analysis. Segments of the TCR beta V type were, in most cases, productive about 87% or about 30% of the time in an earlier analysis.

Points on this clone: The antigen is undetermined.

The PCR was carried out with 60 Vbeta primers and 13 Jbeta primers. Repertoires were generated with immunoSEQ multiplex PCR, while TCRdb's copy carries only in-frame clones and drops some. The sample yields about 78,000 clones, 72% seen once. The V gene's germline CDR1 is SNHLY and CDR2 FYNNEI. The CDR3 contains 13 residues. V lost 5 bases, J lost 3 bases, and 3 bases stayed unmatched. Sequencing used PBMCs. The receptor was isolated from a woman aged 40 to 50 in good health and CMV-seropositive. J is TRBJ2-7 and V is TRBV2; 8 bases are a match to TRBD2. In DNA, the CDR3 is TGTGCCAGCAGTAAAGGGACTAGCTACGAGCAGTACTTC. It codes for CASSKGTSYEQYF.